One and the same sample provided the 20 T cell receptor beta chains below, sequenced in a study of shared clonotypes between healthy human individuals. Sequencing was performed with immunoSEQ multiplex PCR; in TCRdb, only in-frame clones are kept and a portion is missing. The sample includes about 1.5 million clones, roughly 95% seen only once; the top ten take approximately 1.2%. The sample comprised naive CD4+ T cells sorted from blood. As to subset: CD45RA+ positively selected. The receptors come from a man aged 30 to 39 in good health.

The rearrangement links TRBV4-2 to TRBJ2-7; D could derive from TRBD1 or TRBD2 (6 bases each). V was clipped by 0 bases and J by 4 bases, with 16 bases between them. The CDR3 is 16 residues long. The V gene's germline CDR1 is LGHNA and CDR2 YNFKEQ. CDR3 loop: CASSQETGEGDYEQYF. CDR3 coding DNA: TGTGCCAGCAGCCAAGAGACGGGAGAGGGGGATTACGAGCAGTACTTC.

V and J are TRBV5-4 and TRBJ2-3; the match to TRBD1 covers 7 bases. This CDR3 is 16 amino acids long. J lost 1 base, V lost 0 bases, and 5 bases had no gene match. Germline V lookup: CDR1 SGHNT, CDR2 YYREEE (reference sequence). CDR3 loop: CASSLAGTAGTDTQYF. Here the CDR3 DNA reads TGTGCCAGCAGCTTGGCCGGGACAGCAGGCACAGATACGCAGTATTTT.

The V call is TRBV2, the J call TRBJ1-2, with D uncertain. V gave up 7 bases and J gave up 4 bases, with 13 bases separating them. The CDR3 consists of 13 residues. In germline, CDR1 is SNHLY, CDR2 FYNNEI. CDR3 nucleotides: TGTGCCAGCACCGGCCAGATAACCTATGGCTACACCTTC. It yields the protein CASTGQITYGYTF.

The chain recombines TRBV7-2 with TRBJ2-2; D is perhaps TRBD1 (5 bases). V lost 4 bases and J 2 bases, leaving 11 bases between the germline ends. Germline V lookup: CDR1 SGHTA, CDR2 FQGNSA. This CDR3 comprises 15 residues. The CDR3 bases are TGTGCCAGCAGCTACAGGTCCCCCAACACCGGGGAGCTGTTTTTT. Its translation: CASSYRSPNTGELFF.

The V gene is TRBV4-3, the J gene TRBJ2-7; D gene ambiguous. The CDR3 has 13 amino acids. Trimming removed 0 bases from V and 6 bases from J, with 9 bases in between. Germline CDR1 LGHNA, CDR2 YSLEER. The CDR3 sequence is CASSQERLGEQYF. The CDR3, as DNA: TGCGCCAGCAGCCAAGAACGGCTGGGCGAGCAGTACTTC.

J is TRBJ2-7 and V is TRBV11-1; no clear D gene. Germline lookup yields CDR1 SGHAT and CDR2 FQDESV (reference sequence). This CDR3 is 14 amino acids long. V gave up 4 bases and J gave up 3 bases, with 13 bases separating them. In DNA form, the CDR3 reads TGTGCCAGCAGCTCTCATGTAGAATACTACGAGCAGTACTTC. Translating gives CASSSHVEYYEQYF.

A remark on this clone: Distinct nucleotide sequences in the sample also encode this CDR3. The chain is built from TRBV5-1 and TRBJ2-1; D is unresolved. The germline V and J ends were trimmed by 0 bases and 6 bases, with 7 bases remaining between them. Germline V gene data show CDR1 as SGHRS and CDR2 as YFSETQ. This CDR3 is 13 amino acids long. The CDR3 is CASSLVGINEQFF. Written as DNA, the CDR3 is TGCGCCAGCAGCTTGGTCGGTATCAATGAGCAGTTCTTC.

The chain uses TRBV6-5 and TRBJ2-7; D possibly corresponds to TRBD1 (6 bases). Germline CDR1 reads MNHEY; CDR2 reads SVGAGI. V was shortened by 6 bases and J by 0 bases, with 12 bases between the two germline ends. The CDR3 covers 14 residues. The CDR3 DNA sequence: TGTGCCAGCAGAGCACCGGGACACTCCTACGAGCAGTACTTC. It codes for CASRAPGHSYEQYF.

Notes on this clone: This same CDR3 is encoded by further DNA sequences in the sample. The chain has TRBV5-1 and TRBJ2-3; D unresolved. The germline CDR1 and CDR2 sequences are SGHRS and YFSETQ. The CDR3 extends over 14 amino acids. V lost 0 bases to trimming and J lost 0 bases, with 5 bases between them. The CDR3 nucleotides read TGCGCCAGCAGCTTGGAGGACAGCACAGATACGCAGTATTTT. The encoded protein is CASSLEDSTDTQYF.

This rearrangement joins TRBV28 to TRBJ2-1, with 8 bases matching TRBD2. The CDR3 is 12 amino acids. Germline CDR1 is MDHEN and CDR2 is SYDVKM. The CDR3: CVTSGPYNEQFF. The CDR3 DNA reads TGTGTCACTAGCGGCCCCTACAATGAGCAGTTCTTC.

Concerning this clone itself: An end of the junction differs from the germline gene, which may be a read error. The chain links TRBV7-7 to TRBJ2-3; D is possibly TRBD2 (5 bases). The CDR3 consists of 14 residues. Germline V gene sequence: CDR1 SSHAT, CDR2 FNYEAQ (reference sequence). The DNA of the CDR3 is TGTGCTAGCAGCTTAGAGGGTAGCTTGGATACGCAGTATTTT. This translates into CASSLEGSLDTQYF. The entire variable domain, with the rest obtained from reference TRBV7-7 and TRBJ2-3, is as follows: GAGVSQSPRYKVTKRGQDVTLRCDPISSHATLYWYQQALGQGPEFLTYFNYEAQPDKSGLPSDRFSAERPEGSISTLTIQRTEQRDSAMYRCASSLEGSLDTQYFGPGTRLTVL.

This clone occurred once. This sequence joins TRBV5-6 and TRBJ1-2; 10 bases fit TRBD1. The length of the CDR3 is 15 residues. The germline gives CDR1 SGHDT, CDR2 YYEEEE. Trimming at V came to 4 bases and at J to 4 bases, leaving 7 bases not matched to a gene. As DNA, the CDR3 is TGTGCCAGCAGCGCGTTGACAGGGGGCGGCTATGGCTACACCTTC. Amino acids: CASSALTGGGYGYTF.

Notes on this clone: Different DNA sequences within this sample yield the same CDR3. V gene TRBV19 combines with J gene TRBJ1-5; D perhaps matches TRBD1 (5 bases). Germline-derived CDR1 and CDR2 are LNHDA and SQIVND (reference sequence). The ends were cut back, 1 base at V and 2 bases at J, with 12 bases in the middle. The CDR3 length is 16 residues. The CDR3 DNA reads TGTGCCAGTAGTATAGGATCGGGGGGTGGCAATCAGCCCCAGCATTTT. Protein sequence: CASSIGSGGGNQPQHF.

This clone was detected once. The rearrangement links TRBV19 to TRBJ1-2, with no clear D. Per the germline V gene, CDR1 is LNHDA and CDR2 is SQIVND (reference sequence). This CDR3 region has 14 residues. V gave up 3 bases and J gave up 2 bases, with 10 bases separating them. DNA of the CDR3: TGTGCCAGTAGTATGAACCGGCGGAACTATGGCTACACCTTC. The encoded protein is CASSMNRRNYGYTF. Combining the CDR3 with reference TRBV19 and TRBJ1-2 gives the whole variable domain DGGITQSPKYLFRKEGQNVTLSCEQNLNHDAMYWYRQDPGQGLRLIYYSQIVNDFQKGDIAEGYSVSREKKESFPLTVTSAQKNPTAFYLCASSMNRRNYGYTFGSGTRLTVV.

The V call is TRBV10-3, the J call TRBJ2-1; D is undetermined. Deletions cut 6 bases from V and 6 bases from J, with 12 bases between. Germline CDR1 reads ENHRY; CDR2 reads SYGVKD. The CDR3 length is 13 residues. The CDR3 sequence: CAISTKESNEQFF. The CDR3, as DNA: TGTGCCATCAGCACCAAGGAGTCCAATGAGCAGTTCTTC.

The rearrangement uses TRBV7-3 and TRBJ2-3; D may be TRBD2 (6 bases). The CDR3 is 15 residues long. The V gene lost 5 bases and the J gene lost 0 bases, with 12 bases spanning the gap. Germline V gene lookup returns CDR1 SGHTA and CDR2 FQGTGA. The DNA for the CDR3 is TGTGCCAGCAGCCCCGGGAGATTTAGCACAGATACGCAGTATTTT. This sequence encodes CASSPGRFSTDTQYF.

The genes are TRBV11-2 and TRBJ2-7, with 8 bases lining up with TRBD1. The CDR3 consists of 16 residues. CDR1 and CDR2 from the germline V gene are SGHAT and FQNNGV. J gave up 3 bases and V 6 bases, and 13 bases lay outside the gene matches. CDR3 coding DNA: TGTGCCAGCAGTCCCCGGACGCAGGGGGCGTTCTACGAGCAGTACTTC. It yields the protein CASSPRTQGAFYEQYF.

The CDR3 here is CAWSVLQLNTEAFF. In DNA, the CDR3 is TGTGCCTGGAGTGTACTACAGCTTAACACTGAAGCTTTCTTT. J is TRBJ1-1 and V is TRBV30, with D hard to call. Germline V gene lookup returns CDR1 GTSNPN and CDR2 SVGIG (reference sequence). Trimming stripped 0 bases from V and 2 bases from J, with 10 bases between. This CDR3 region has 14 residues.

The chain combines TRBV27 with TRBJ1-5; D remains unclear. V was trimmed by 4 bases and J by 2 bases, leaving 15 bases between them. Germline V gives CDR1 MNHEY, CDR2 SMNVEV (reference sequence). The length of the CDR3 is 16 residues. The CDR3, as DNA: TGTGCCAGCAGTTCAGCCGCCGCGGTGGGCAATCAGCCCCAGCATTTT. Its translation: CASSSAAAVGNQPQHF.

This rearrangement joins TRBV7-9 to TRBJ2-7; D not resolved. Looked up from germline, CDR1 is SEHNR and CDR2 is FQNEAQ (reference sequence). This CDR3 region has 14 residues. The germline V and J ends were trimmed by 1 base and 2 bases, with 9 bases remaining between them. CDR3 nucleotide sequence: TGTGCCAGCAGCTTAGTCCAGCCCCCCTACGAGCAGTACTTC. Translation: CASSLVQPPYEQYF.